This T cell receptor beta chain was profiled in a study of T-cell memory formation after mild COVID-19. CDR1 SGHNT and CDR2 YENEEA come from the germline V gene. V gave up 3 bases and J gave up 5 bases, with 10 bases separating them. The CDR3 consists of 13 residues. TCRdb re-analysed the 5' RACE reads in MiXCR, keeping a single row per CDR3 protein. Of roughly 350,000 distinct CDR3 sequences listed, around 28% are singletons. Sequenced sample: PBMCs or a T cell subset sorted from them (not recorded which). The rearrangement links TRBV11-3 to TRBJ2-5, with unresolved D. This TCR was recovered from an adult woman who had mild COVID-19 (a few samples of this study predate the infection). Cell type and time point are not known. This CDR3 reads CASSFPLGETQYF. The CDR3 DNA follows: TGTGCCAGCAGCTTCCCCTTGGGGGAGACCCAGTACTTC.